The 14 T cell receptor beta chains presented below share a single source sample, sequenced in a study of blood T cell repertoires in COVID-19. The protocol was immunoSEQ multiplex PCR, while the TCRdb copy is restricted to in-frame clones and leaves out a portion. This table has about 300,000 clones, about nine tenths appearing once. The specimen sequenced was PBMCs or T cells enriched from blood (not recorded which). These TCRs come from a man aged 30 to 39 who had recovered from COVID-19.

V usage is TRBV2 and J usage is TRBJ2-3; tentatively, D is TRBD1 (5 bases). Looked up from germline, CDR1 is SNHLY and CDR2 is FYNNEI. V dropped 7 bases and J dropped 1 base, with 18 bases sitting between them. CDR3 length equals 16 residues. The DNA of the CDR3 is TGTGCCAGCATCGAAGGAGAGTGGGGCGGCACAGATACGCAGTATTTT. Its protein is CASIEGEWGGTDTQYF.

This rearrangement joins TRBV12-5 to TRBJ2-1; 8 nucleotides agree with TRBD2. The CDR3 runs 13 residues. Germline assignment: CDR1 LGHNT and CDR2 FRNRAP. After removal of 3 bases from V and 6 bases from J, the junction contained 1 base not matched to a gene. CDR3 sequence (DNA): TGTGCTAGTGGTTTTACTAGCGGCAATGAGCAGTTCTTC. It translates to CASGFTSGNEQFF.

The CDR3 protein is CASSQDLRDEQYF. CDR3 nucleotides: TGCGCCAGCAGCCAAGATCTGCGGGACGAGCAGTACTTC. This chain connects TRBV4-1 to TRBJ2-7; maybe TRBD2 (5 bases). The germline V gene has CDR1 MGHRA and CDR2 YSYEKL. The CDR3 has 13 amino acids. V was shortened by 0 bases and J by 5 bases, with 8 bases between the two germline ends.

In DNA form, the CDR3 reads TGCGCCAGCACAGGACTAGCGGGGACAGATACGCAGTATTTT. It is translated as CASTGLAGTDTQYF. V and J are TRBV5-1 and TRBJ2-3, with TRBD2 matching over 12 bases. V was pared by 6 bases and J by 3 bases, with 2 bases of the junction left unmatched. The CDR3 extends over 14 amino acids. Germline CDR1 reads SGHRS; CDR2 reads YFSETQ.

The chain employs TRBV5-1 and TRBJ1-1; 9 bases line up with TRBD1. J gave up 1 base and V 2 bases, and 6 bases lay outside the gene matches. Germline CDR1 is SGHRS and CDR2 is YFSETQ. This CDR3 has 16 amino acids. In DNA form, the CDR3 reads TGCGCCAGCAGCTTCCTCACGGGACAGGGGAACACTGAAGCTTTCTTT. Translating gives CASSFLTGQGNTEAFF.

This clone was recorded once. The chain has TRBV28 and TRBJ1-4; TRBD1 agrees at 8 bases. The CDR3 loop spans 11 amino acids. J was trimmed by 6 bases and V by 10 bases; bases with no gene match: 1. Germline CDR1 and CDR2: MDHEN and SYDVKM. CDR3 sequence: CATTGDEKLFF. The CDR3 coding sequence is TGTGCCACGACAGGGGATGAAAAACTGTTTTTT.

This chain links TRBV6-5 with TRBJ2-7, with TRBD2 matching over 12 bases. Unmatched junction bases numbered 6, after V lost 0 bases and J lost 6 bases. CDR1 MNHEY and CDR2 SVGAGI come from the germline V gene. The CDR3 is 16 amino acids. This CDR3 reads CASSYSRGLAGTEQYF. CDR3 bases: TGTGCCAGCAGTTACTCGAGAGGACTAGCGGGGACCGAGCAGTACTTC.

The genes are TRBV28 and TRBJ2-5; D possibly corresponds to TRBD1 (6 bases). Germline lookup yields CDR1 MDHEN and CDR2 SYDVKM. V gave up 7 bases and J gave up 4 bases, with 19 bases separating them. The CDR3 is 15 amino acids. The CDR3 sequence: CASTLLGAARETQYF. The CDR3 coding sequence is TGTGCCAGCACCCTGCTGGGGGCAGCGAGAGAGACCCAGTACTTC.

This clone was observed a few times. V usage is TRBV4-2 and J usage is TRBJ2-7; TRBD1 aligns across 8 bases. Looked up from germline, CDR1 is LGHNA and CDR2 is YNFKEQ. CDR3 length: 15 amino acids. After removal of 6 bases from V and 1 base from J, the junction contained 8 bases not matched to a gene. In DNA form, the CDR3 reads TGTGCCAGCAGGGTGACAGGGGAGCCGTCCTACGAGCAGTACTTC. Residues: CASRVTGEPSYEQYF.

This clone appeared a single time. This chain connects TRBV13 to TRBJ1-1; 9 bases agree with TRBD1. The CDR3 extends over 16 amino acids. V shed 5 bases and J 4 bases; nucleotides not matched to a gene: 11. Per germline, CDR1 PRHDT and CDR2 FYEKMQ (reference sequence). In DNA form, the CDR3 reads TGTGCCAGCAGCCCTACTACTCTGACAGGGGGCACTGAAGCTTTCTTT. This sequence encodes CASSPTTLTGGTEAFF.

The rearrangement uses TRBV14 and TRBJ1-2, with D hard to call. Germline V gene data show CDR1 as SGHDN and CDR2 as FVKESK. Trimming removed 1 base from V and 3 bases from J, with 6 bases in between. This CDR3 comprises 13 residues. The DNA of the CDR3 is TGTGCCAGCAGCCAAGGAGGGTACTATGGCTACACCTTC. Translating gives CASSQGGYYGYTF. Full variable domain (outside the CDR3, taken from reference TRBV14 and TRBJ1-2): EAGVTQFPSHSVIEKGQTVTLRCDPISGHDNLYWYRRVMGKEIKFLLHFVKESKQDESGMPNNRFLAERTGGTYSTLKVQPAELEDSGVYFCASSQGGYYGYTFGSGTRLTVV.

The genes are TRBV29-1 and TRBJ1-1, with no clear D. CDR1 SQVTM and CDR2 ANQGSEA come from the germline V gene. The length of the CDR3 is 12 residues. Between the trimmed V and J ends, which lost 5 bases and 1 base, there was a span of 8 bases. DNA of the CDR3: TGCAGCGTTCCAACAGCGAACACTGAAGCTTTCTTT. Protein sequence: CSVPTANTEAFF.

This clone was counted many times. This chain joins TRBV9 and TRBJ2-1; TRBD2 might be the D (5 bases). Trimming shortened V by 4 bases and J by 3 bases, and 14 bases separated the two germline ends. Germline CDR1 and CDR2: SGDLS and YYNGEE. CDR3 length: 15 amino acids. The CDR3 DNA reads TGTGCCAGCAGCCCACAAAGCACTAGCTACAATGAGCAGTTCTTC. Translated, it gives CASSPQSTSYNEQFF.

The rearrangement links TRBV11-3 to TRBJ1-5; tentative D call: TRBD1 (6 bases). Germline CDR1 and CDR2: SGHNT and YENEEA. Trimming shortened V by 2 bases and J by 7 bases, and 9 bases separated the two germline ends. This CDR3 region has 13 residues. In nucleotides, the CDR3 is TGTGCCAGCAGCTTAAACAGGGTGCAGCCCCAGCATTTT. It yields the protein CASSLNRVQPQHF.